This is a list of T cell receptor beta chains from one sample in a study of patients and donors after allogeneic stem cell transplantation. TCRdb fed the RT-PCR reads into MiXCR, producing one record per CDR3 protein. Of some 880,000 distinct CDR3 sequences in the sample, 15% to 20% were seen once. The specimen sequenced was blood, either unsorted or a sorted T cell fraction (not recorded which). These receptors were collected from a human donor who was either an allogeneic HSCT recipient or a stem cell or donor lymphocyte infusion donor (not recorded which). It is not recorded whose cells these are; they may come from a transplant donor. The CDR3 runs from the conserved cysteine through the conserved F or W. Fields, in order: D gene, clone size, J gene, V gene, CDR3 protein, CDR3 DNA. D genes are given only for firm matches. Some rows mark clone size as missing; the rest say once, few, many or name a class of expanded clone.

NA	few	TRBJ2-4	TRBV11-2	CASSLVPKNIQYF	TGTGCCAGCAGCTTAGTGCCGAAAAACATTCAGTACTTC
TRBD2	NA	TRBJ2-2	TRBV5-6	CASSLRAGGHTGELFF	TGTGCCAGCAGCCTCCGGGCGGGAGGTCACACCGGGGAGCTGTTTTTT
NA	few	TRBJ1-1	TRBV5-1	CASSTTSIREAFF	TGCGCCAGCAGCACAACTTCAATTAGAGAAGCTTTCTTT
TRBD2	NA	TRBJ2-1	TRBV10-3	CAISVRTSGSIDEQFF	TGTGCCATCAGTGTCAGGACTAGCGGGAGCATCGATGAGCAGTTCTTC
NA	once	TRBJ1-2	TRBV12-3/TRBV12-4	CASGRNQPLYGYTF	TGTGCCAGCGGACGGAACCAGCCACTTTATGGCTACACCTTC
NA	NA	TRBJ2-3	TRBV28	CASSFAGDAIVMGTQYF	TGTGCCAGCAGTTTCGCTGGAGACGCAATAGTCATGGGTACGCAGTATTTT
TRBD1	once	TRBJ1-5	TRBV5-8	CASSLRQGIYQPQHF	TGTGCCAGCAGCTTACGACAGGGAATTTATCAGCCCCAGCATTTT
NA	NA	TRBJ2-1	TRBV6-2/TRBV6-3	CASSYSARWDEQFF	TGTGCCAGCAGTTACTCGGCGAGATGGGATGAGCAGTTCTTC
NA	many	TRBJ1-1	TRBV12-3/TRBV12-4	CASSLRGSGTEAFF	TGTGCCAGCAGTTTACGAGGAAGTGGCACTGAAGCTTTCTTT
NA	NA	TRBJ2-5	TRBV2	CASSVRREETQYF	TGTGCCAGCAGTGTGCGCAGGGAGGAGACCCAGTACTTC
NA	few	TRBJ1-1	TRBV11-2	CASSLVTGVGEAFF	TGTGCCAGCAGCTTAGTTACAGGAGTTGGTGAAGCTTTCTTT
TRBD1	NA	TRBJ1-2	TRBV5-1	CASSKDRDDYGYTF	TGCGCCAGCAGCAAGGACAGGGATGACTATGGCTACACCTTC
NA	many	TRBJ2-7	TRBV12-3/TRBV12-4	CASTGLGNEQYF	TGTGCCAGCACCGGTCTAGGCAACGAGCAGTACTTC
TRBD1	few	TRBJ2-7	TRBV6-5	CASSYSTGGEQYF	TGTGCCAGCAGTTACTCGACAGGGGGCGAGCAGTACTTC
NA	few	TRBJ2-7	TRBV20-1	CSARVPGVVEQYF	TGCAGTGCTAGAGTGCCAGGGGTCGTCGAGCAGTACTTC
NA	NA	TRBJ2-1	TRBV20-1	CSASGLAYNEQFF	TGCAGTGCTAGTGGGCTGGCCTACAATGAGCAGTTCTTC
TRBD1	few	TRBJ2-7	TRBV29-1	CSVSRGLTYEQYF	TGCAGCGTTTCGAGGGGGCTCACCTACGAGCAGTACTTC
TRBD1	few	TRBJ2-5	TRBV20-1	CSARTGVETQYF	TGCAGTGCTAGGACAGGGGTCGAGACCCAGTACTTC
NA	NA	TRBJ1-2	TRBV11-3	CASSLQPDNYGYTF	TGTGCCAGCAGCTTACAGCCAGATAACTATGGCTACACCTTC
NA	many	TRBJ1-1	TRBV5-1	CASSPDAPFRATEAFF	TGCGCCAGCAGCCCGGACGCCCCTTTTAGAGCCACTGAAGCTTTCTTT
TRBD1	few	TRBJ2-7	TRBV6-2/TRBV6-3	CASSWDSVSYEQYF	TGTGCCAGCAGTTGGGACAGCGTATCCTACGAGCAGTACTTC
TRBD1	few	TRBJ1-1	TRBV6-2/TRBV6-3	CASTLRGTRQKAFF	TGTGCCAGCACCCTCAGGGGGACCCGACAAAAGGCTTTCTTT
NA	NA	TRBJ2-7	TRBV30	CAWRRQGAYEQYF	TGTGCCTGGAGAAGGCAGGGAGCCTACGAGCAGTACTTC
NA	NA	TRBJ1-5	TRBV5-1	CASSPGEPYSNQPQHF	TGCGCCAGCAGCCCCGGGGAGCCTTATAGCAATCAGCCCCAGCATTTT
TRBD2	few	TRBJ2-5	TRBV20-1	CSARDRVAGGRETQYF	TGCAGTGCTAGAGATCGGGTAGCGGGGGGTCGAGAGACCCAGTACTTC
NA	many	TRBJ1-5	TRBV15	CATSRVTGLGNQPQHF	TGTGCCACCAGCAGAGTGACAGGCCTGGGCAATCAGCCCCAGCATTTT
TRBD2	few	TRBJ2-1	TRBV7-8	CASSPRLAGGVSEQFF	TGTGCCAGCAGCCCCAGACTAGCGGGAGGGGTTAGTGAGCAGTTCTTC
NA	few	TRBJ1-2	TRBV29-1	CSVERDTDPYGYTF	TGCAGCGTTGAAAGAGACACCGATCCTTATGGCTACACCTTC
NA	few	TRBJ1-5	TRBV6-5	CASSLGPAFQPQHF	TGTGCCAGCAGTTTGGGGCCAGCTTTCCAGCCCCAGCATTTT
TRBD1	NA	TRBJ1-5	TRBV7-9	CASSGQANQPQHF	TGTGCCAGCAGCGGACAGGCCAATCAGCCCCAGCATTTT
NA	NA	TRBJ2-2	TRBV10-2	CASTPQGSNTGELFF	TGCGCCAGCACCCCACAGGGTTCGAACACCGGGGAGCTGTTTTTT
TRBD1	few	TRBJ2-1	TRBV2	CASWTGVYNEQFF	TGTGCCAGTTGGACAGGGGTCTACAATGAGCAGTTCTTC
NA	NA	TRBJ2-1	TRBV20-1	CSASGGEWENEQFF	TGCAGTGCTAGCGGGGGCGAATGGGAAAATGAGCAGTTCTTC
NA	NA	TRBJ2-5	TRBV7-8	CASSFRQQETQYF	TGTGCCAGCAGCTTTCGACAGCAAGAGACCCAGTACTTC
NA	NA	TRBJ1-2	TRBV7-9	CASSFLEGLDGYTF	TGTGCCAGCAGTTTCCTTGAAGGCCTCGATGGCTACACCTTC
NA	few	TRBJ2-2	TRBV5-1	CASSPLAAGNTGELFF	TGCGCCAGCAGCCCGTTAGCGGCGGGGAACACCGGGGAGCTGTTTTTT
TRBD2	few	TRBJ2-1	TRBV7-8	CASSLARTSGYSYNEQFF	TGTGCCAGCAGCTTAGCAAGGACTAGCGGGTATTCCTACAATGAGCAGTTCTTC
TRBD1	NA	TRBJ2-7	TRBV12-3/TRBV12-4	CASSSRLGTDEVYEQYF	TGTGCCAGCAGTTCGAGGCTAGGGACAGACGAAGTATACGAGCAGTACTTC
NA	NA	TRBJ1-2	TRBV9	CASEWGGGYTF	TGTGCCAGCGAGTGGGGTGGTGGCTACACCTTC
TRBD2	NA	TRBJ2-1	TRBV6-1	CASSERTSGSGEQFF	TGTGCCAGCAGTGAAAGGACTAGCGGGAGCGGGGAGCAGTTCTTC
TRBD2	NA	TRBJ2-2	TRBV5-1	CASSLSRRTSGSLTNTGELFF	TGCGCCAGCAGCTTAAGCCGACGGACTAGCGGGAGCTTGACGAACACCGGGGAGCTGTTTTTT
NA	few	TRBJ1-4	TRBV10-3	CAISGGSPEKLFF	TGTGCCATCAGTGGTGGTTCACCTGAAAAACTGTTTTTT
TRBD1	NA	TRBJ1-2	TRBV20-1	CSASRGNGYTF	TGCAGTGCTAGCAGGGGGAACGGCTACACCTTC
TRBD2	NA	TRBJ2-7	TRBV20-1	CSARDEGLAYEQYF	TGCAGTGCTAGGGATGAAGGACTAGCCTACGAGCAGTACTTC
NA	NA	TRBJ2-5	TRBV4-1	CASSQTRGETQYF	TGCGCCAGCAGCCAAACACGGGGAGAGACCCAGTACTTC
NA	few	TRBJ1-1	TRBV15	CATSTREGRGTEAFF	TGTGCCACCAGCACCAGGGAGGGGCGTGGTACTGAAGCTTTCTTT
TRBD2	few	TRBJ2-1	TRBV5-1	CASSLEAGEVNEQFF	TGCGCCAGCAGCTTGGAAGCGGGAGAGGTCAATGAGCAGTTCTTC